The rows below give T cell receptor beta chains drawn from one sample of a study of T cell changes during pregnancy in multiple sclerosis. Measured with immunoSEQ multiplex PCR; TCRdb has only the in-frame clones, and not every one. The sample holds about 40,000 clones, around nine tenths seen once. The sequences come from peripheral blood, collected before pregnancy. These receptors all come from a female donor with multiple sclerosis, enrolled in a pregnancy study. The CDR3 runs from the conserved cysteine through the conserved F or W. Fields, in order: D gene, CDR3 length, V gene, clone size, J gene, CDR3 DNA, CDR3 protein. The D gene is left open where the match is weak. Rows give clone size only sometimes, using once, few, many, or a class for an expanded clone.

D: .
length: 17
V: TRBV7-9
size: .
J: TRBJ1-5
DNA: TGTGCCAGCAGCTTGTACAGGGTGTGGTACGGCAATCAGCCCCAGCATTTT
CDR3: CASSLYRVWYGNQPQHF

D: .
length: 13
V: TRBV7-9
size: .
J: TRBJ1-5
DNA: TGTGCCAGCAGCGGGGAGCGGAATCAGCCCCAGCATTTT
CDR3: CASSGERNQPQHF

D: .
length: 16
V: TRBV7-3
size: .
J: TRBJ2-2
DNA: TGTGCCAGCAGCCGGAGACCGGAGGGGAACACCGGGGAGCTGTTTTTT
CDR3: CASSRRPEGNTGELFF

D: TRBD1
length: 15
V: TRBV5-4
size: .
J: TRBJ1-3
DNA: TGTGCCAGCAGCTTGCTGGGACAGAGCCGTCCCACCATATATTTT
CDR3: CASSLLGQSRPTIYF

D: TRBD1
length: 14
V: TRBV27
size: .
J: TRBJ1-2
DNA: TGTGCCAGCAGTTTCAGACAGGGAGTAAACGGCTACACCTTC
CDR3: CASSFRQGVNGYTF

D: TRBD2
length: 16
V: TRBV27
size: .
J: TRBJ2-2
DNA: TGTGCCAGCAGTACCCTTAGCGGGATGAACACCGGGGAGCTGTTTTTT
CDR3: CASSTLSGMNTGELFF

D: TRBD1
length: 15
V: TRBV5-1
size: .
J: TRBJ2-5
DNA: TGCGCCAGCAGCCCCGGACAGGGGGGGGCGGAGACCCAGTACTTC
CDR3: CASSPGQGGAETQYF

D: .
length: 14
V: TRBV28
size: .
J: TRBJ2-7
DNA: TGTGCCAGCAGTCCGGTAAGCGTGTCCTACGAGCAGTACTTC
CDR3: CASSPVSVSYEQYF

D: TRBD1
length: 15
V: TRBV7-2
size: once
J: TRBJ1-1
DNA: TGTGCCAGCAGCTTAGGAGGACAGGGAAGGACTGAAGCTTTCTTT
CDR3: CASSLGGQGRTEAFF

D: .
length: 12
V: TRBV7-2
size: few
J: TRBJ1-2
DNA: TGTGCCAGCAGCTTCATTAACTATGGCTACACCTTC
CDR3: CASSFINYGYTF

D: TRBD1
length: 12
V: TRBV2
size: .
J: TRBJ2-1
DNA: TGTGCCAGCTGGGACAGCGGCAATGAGCAGTTCTTC
CDR3: CASWDSGNEQFF

D: .
length: 15
V: TRBV12-2
size: .
J: TRBJ2-7
DNA: TGTGCAAGTCGTCATGAGAGCAGGAGGGGCTACGAGCAGTACTTC
CDR3: CASRHESRRGYEQYF

D: TRBD2
length: 15
V: TRBV19
size: .
J: TRBJ2-3
DNA: TGTGCCAGTAGTATTACTAGCGGGAGAACAGATACGCAGTATTTT
CDR3: CASSITSGRTDTQYF

D: TRBD1
length: 15
V: TRBV7-8
size: .
J: TRBJ2-1
DNA: TGTGCCAGCAGCCATGGGACAGGGAACTACAATGAGCAGTTCTTC
CDR3: CASSHGTGNYNEQFF

D: TRBD1
length: 15
V: TRBV18
size: .
J: TRBJ2-3
DNA: TGTGCCAGCTCATTGACAGGGACCCTCACAGATACGCAGTATTTT
CDR3: CASSLTGTLTDTQYF

D: TRBD2
length: 15
V: TRBV27
size: .
J: TRBJ2-1
DNA: TGTGCCAGCAGTTCGACTAGCGGGAGTCTCGATGAGCAGTTCTTC
CDR3: CASSSTSGSLDEQFF

D: .
length: 13
V: TRBV28
size: .
J: TRBJ1-2
DNA: TGTGCCAGCAGCCGGGACAAGCTGTATGGCTACACCTTC
CDR3: CASSRDKLYGYTF

D: .
length: 14
V: TRBV18
size: .
J: TRBJ2-4
DNA: TGTGCCAGCTCACCGAACGACGAGGGTACCATTCAGTACTTC
CDR3: CASSPNDEGTIQYF

D: .
length: 12
V: TRBV13
size: .
J: TRBJ1-1
DNA: TGTGCCAGCAGCCTCCAGGGTAGGGAAGCTTTCTTT
CDR3: CASSLQGREAFF

D: .
length: 16
V: TRBV5-4
size: .
J: TRBJ2-1
DNA: TGTGCCAGCAGCTTGGTTGGGGGGAGCTCCTACAATGAGCAGTTCTTC
CDR3: CASSLVGGSSYNEQFF

D: TRBD2
length: 14
V: TRBV6-4
size: .
J: TRBJ2-7
DNA: TGTGCCAGCAGTGAAGGGACTAGCGCCTACGAGCAGTACTTC
CDR3: CASSEGTSAYEQYF

D: .
length: 12
V: TRBV28
size: .
J: TRBJ1-1
DNA: TGTGCCAGCAGTTTATTCCGGGATGAAGCTTTCTTT
CDR3: CASSLFRDEAFF

D: .
length: 14
V: TRBV27
size: .
J: TRBJ2-1
DNA: TGTGCCAGCGGCCCTCAGGGGCCGTACAATGAGCAGTTCTTC
CDR3: CASGPQGPYNEQFF

D: TRBD2
length: 13
V: TRBV6-6
size: .
J: TRBJ2-1
DNA: TGTGCCAGCCGACTAGCGTCCTTAAATGAGCAGTTCTTC
CDR3: CASRLASLNEQFF

D: TRBD2
length: 14
V: TRBV10-2
size: .
J: TRBJ2-1
DNA: TGCGCCAGCAGTGTCATAGCGGGACCCAATGAGCAGTTCTTC
CDR3: CASSVIAGPNEQFF

D: .
length: 16
V: TRBV5-6
size: .
J: TRBJ1-4
DNA: TGTGCCAGCAGCCGCGCCGGGGGGGGATTTAATGAAAAACTGTTTTTT
CDR3: CASSRAGGGFNEKLFF

D: TRBD2
length: 14
V: TRBV5-5
size: .
J: TRBJ2-1
DNA: TGTGCCAGCAGCCCCAGGGACTACCACAATGAGCAGTTCTTC
CDR3: CASSPRDYHNEQFF

D: TRBD2
length: 16
V: TRBV10-1
size: .
J: TRBJ2-3
DNA: TGCGCCAGCAGTGGGCGACTAGCGGGAGGCGAAGATACGCAGTATTTT
CDR3: CASSGRLAGGEDTQYF

D: TRBD1
length: 15
V: TRBV19
size: .
J: TRBJ1-1
DNA: TGTGCCAGTAGTAATTCAGGGGGCCGGAACACTGAAGCTTTCTTT
CDR3: CASSNSGGRNTEAFF

D: .
length: 13
V: TRBV29-1
size: .
J: TRBJ2-3
DNA: TGCAGCGTTGGAGGCTCTAGCACAGATACGCAGTATTTT
CDR3: CSVGGSSTDTQYF

D: .
length: 14
V: TRBV6-5
size: .
J: TRBJ2-7
DNA: TGTGCCAGCAGTTACTCTCACAGAGACTACGAGCAGTACTTC
CDR3: CASSYSHRDYEQYF

D: .
length: 18
V: TRBV27
size: .
J: TRBJ1-4
DNA: TGTGCCAGCAGTTCAACAAGGAGGGGACTTGCAACTAATGAAAAACTGTTTTTT
CDR3: CASSSTRRGLATNEKLFF

D: TRBD2
length: 15
V: TRBV5-1
size: .
J: TRBJ2-3
DNA: TGCGCCAGCAGCTTGGGCATAGCGGGAGTAGATACGCAGTATTTT
CDR3: CASSLGIAGVDTQYF

D: .
length: 14
V: TRBV5-1
size: .
J: TRBJ1-1
DNA: TGCGCCAGCAGCTTGGAATCACAGAACACTGAAGCTTTCTTT
CDR3: CASSLESQNTEAFF

D: .
length: 13
V: TRBV7-2
size: .
J: TRBJ2-5
DNA: TGTGCCAGCAGCTTAGTCAGGGGAGAGACCCAGTACTTC
CDR3: CASSLVRGETQYF

D: .
length: 17
V: TRBV21-1
size: .
J: TRBJ2-3
DNA: TGTGCCAGCAGCAAAGTCCGGGACAGGGCGTTCACAGATACGCAGTATTTT
CDR3: CASSKVRDRAFTDTQYF

D: .
length: 13
V: TRBV10-2
size: .
J: TRBJ1-1
DNA: TGCGCCAGCAGTGGGCAGGGAGGTGCTGAAGCTTTCTTT
CDR3: CASSGQGGAEAFF

D: .
length: 14
V: TRBV5-1
size: .
J: TRBJ2-5
DNA: TGCGCCAGCAGCTTGGTCGGGGGTCCAGAGACCCAGTACTTC
CDR3: CASSLVGGPETQYF

D: TRBD2
length: 14
V: TRBV6-5
size: .
J: TRBJ2-7
DNA: TGTGCCAGCGGCCTAGCGGGAGGTACCTACGAGCAGTACTTC
CDR3: CASGLAGGTYEQYF

D: .
length: 15
V: TRBV11-2
size: .
J: TRBJ2-7
DNA: TGTGCCAGCAGCTTAGTGGTGACAGTAGATTACGAGCAGTACTTC
CDR3: CASSLVVTVDYEQYF

D: .
length: 15
V: TRBV5-4
size: .
J: TRBJ2-7
DNA: TGTGCCAGCAGCTTTGGCGGGGAGAGCTCCTACGAGCAGTACTTC
CDR3: CASSFGGESSYEQYF